The rows below give T cell receptor beta chains drawn from one sample of a study of regulatory T cells in long-lasting Graves disease. MiXCR, applied by TCRdb to the multiplex PCR reads, yields one record per CDR3 protein. This sample carries roughly 420,000 distinct CDR3 sequences, 14% of them seen once, and the ten largest clones take approximately 15%. The sample also formed part of further work on T cells in Graves' hyperthyroidism and ophthalmopathy.

The sequenced sample was peripheral blood mononuclear cells (PBMCs), obtained at new diagnosis, from a patient treated with antithyroid drugs. These receptors were taken from a woman aged 50 to 60 with Graves disease. The CDR3 runs from the conserved cysteine through the conserved F or W. A D gene is named only where the DNA matches it firmly. Expanded clones get a size class; other rows say once, few or many, or leave the size out.

v_gene	abundance	j_gene	d_gene	CDR3nt	CDR3aa
TRBV6-1	many	TRBJ1-2	.	TGTGCCAGCAACCGAATAATCTACACCTATGGCTACACCTTC	CASNRIIYTYGYTF
TRBV11-2	many	TRBJ2-3	TRBD2	TGTGCCAGCAGCAAACAACTAGCGGGAAGGCCGGATACGCAGTATTTT	CASSKQLAGRPDTQYF
TRBV18	many	TRBJ1-1	.	TGTGCCAGCTCACATTCAGACAGGCCGAACACTGAAGCTTTCTTT	CASSHSDRPNTEAFF
TRBV6-1	.	TRBJ2-4	.	TGTGCCAGCAGTTACAATTCCCAGGGGGGCATGGTCGGGCGGAACATTCAGTACTTC	CASSYNSQGGMVGRNIQYF
TRBV28	many	TRBJ2-1	.	TGTGCCAGCAGTTTACTACCCGGGAAGAGCTCCTACAATGAGCAGTTCTTC	CASSLLPGKSSYNEQFF
TRBV7-8	many	TRBJ2-1	TRBD2	TGTGCCAGCAGCTTAGTTCTAGCGGGAGGATATGAGCAGTTCTTC	CASSLVLAGGYEQFF
TRBV5-1	.	TRBJ2-5	.	TGCGCCAGCAGCTTTGGTCAGAAAGAGACCCAGTACTTC	CASSFGQKETQYF
TRBV7-8	many	TRBJ1-1	.	TGTGCCAGCAGCTTAGCAGGGCCAAACACTGAAGCTTTCTTT	CASSLAGPNTEAFF
TRBV29-1	many	TRBJ2-3	.	TGCAGCGTTGTGGGGGAGCCAGATACGCAGTATTTT	CSVVGEPDTQYF
TRBV3-1	.	TRBJ2-1	.	TGTGCCAGCAGCCAATCGTTCGAAGAGCAGTTCTTC	CASSQSFEEQFF
TRBV7-3	many	TRBJ2-2	TRBD2	TGTGCCAGCAGCGAAGGAGGACTAGCGGGAGGGACGAACACCGGGGAGCTGTTTTTT	CASSEGGLAGGTNTGELFF
TRBV28	many	TRBJ2-4	.	TGTGCCAGCAGTTCACTGCAGGTAGCCAAAAACATTCAGTACTTC	CASSSLQVAKNIQYF
TRBV7-9	many	TRBJ2-5	.	TGTGCCAGCAGCTTCATGCTTCAGGGGAACCAAGAGACCCAGTACTTC	CASSFMLQGNQETQYF
TRBV12-3/TRBV12-4	.	TRBJ2-4	.	TGTGCCAGCAGTCCGGATCTTAAAAACATTCAGTACTTC	CASSPDLKNIQYF
TRBV5-4	.	TRBJ1-2	TRBD1	TGTGCCAGCAGCCCCGGACAGGGAGGAGCTAACTATGGCTACACCTTC	CASSPGQGGANYGYTF
TRBV7-3	.	TRBJ2-5	TRBD2	TGTGCCAGCAGCTTAAACGCGGGAGGGGGAGAGACCCAGTACTTC	CASSLNAGGGETQYF
TRBV27	many	TRBJ2-2	.	TGTGCCAGCAGTTTTTCGGTACCCGGGACCGGGGAGCTGTTTTTT	CASSFSVPGTGELFF
TRBV4-1	many	TRBJ2-7	.	TGCGCCAGCAGCCAAGGGGAACTAGGCCAAACCTACGAGCAGTACTTC	CASSQGELGQTYEQYF
TRBV6-2/TRBV6-3	.	TRBJ2-1	TRBD2	TGTGCCAGCAGTGACAGCGGGAGGGCCTTCAGTGAGCAGTTCTTC	CASSDSGRAFSEQFF
TRBV5-1	.	TRBJ2-1	TRBD2	TGCGCCAGCAGTATAGAGGCCGGGACTAGCGGGGCCTACAATGAGCAGTTCTTC	CASSIEAGTSGAYNEQFF
TRBV19	.	TRBJ2-7	TRBD1	TGTGCCAGTGGTACAGACAGGGAATCAATCTACGAGCAGTACTTC	CASGTDRESIYEQYF
TRBV7-2	.	TRBJ1-1	.	TGTGCCAGCAGCCTAACACTTGGGAACACTGAAGCTTTCTTT	CASSLTLGNTEAFF
TRBV11-2	many	TRBJ2-1	TRBD2	TGTGCCAGCAGCAAAGGGCCACCGGGACTAGCGGGAGGAATAAACTACAATGAGCAGTTCTTC	CASSKGPPGLAGGINYNEQFF
TRBV27	many	TRBJ2-7	.	TGTGCCAGCAGTTTTCGAGGGAGGAGGGTCGAGGACGAGCAGTACTTC	CASSFRGRRVEDEQYF
TRBV19	many	TRBJ1-1	TRBD1	TGTGCCAGTAGTATTATCGGGACAGGGTACACTGAAGCTTTCTTT	CASSIIGTGYTEAFF
TRBV5-1	many	TRBJ2-5	TRBD2	TGCGCCAGCAGCTTGGTGGGGGGGTTACGGACGACCCAGTACTTC	CASSLVGGLRTTQYF
TRBV29-1	.	TRBJ2-7	TRBD1	TGCAGCGTTTCAAGACAGGGCGAACTTTACGAGCAGTACTTC	CSVSRQGELYEQYF
TRBV19	.	TRBJ2-1	TRBD2	TGTGCCAGTAGTATTGCCCCAGCGGGAGGTAACAATGAGCAGTTCTTC	CASSIAPAGGNNEQFF
TRBV5-1	few	TRBJ1-1	.	TGCGCCAGCAGCTTGATGGGAATGAACACTGAAGCTTTCTTT	CASSLMGMNTEAFF
TRBV28	many	TRBJ2-7	.	TGTGCCAGCAGCCTCGGGGGGCACTACGAGCAGTACTTC	CASSLGGHYEQYF
TRBV18	.	TRBJ1-3	.	TGTGCCAGCTCACCATTGGACTCCTCTGGAAACACCATATATTTT	CASSPLDSSGNTIYF
TRBV7-9	few	TRBJ2-1	.	TGTGCCAGCAGCTTCGGCAGGACAACTATTCGCTCCTACAATGAGCAGTTCTTC	CASSFGRTTIRSYNEQFF
TRBV12-3/TRBV12-4	many	TRBJ1-5	.	TGTGCCAGCAGTATAGGGACGGTTCGTCAGCCCCAGCATTTT	CASSIGTVRQPQHF
TRBV7-2	many	TRBJ1-5	.	TGTGCCAGCAGCTTTTATGGAGGACAGCCCCAGCATTTT	CASSFYGGQPQHF
TRBV2	many	TRBJ2-5	.	TGTGCCAGCAGGAGGAGGGTAGCGGTTACTCAAGAGACCCAGTACTTC	CASRRRVAVTQETQYF
TRBV7-8	many	TRBJ2-1	TRBD2	TGTGCCAGCAGCTTCCCGGGTAGCGGGACCTACAATGAGCAGTTCTTC	CASSFPGSGTYNEQFF
TRBV11-3	many	TRBJ2-1	TRBD2	TGTGCCAGCAGCTTCGTCGGGGTTGGCTCGGGACTAGCGAGGGATGAGCAGTTCTTC	CASSFVGVGSGLARDEQFF
TRBV28	.	TRBJ1-2	TRBD1	TGTGCCAGCGCGGCTGGCGGGACAGGGTCTGGCTACACCTTC	CASAAGGTGSGYTF
TRBV20-1	.	TRBJ2-7	TRBD2	TGCAGTGCTAGAGATCACGGACTAGCGGGAGGAGATGAGCAGTACTTC	CSARDHGLAGGDEQYF
TRBV30	many	TRBJ2-7	.	TGTGCCTGGAGTGTAGTTAGCGGAGTCTACGAGCAGTACTTC	CAWSVVSGVYEQYF
TRBV9	.	TRBJ2-2	TRBD2	TGTGCCAGCAGCGTAGGCGGCGGGGGAAACACCGGGGAGCTGTTTTTT	CASSVGGGGNTGELFF
TRBV15	few	TRBJ2-3	TRBD1	TGTGCCACCAGCAGGACAAGGGACAGCCAAGGGGATACGCAGTATTTT	CATSRTRDSQGDTQYF
TRBV20-1	.	TRBJ2-3	.	TGCAGTGCCCCGGGACCCAGCACAGATACGCAGTATTTT	CSAPGPSTDTQYF
TRBV3-1	.	TRBJ2-5	.	TGTGCCAGCAGCCAAGCAATCGCGGGAGAGACCCAGTACTTC	CASSQAIAGETQYF
TRBV29-1	.	TRBJ2-2	.	TGCAGCGTTGAAGGGGGAGAGAACACCGGGGAGCTGTTTTTT	CSVEGGENTGELFF
TRBV27	.	TRBJ1-1	.	TGTGCCAGCAGTATGGGACTGTCTAACACTGAAGCTTTCTTT	CASSMGLSNTEAFF
TRBV2	many	TRBJ2-7	TRBD1	TGTGCCAGCGGACAGGGCGGAGGGGTGAGCGAGCAGTACTTC	CASGQGGGVSEQYF
TRBV27	many	TRBJ1-5	.	TGTGCCAGCAGTTTAGGTGGAATCAATCAGCCCCAGCATTTT	CASSLGGINQPQHF
TRBV3-1	few	TRBJ1-4	.	TGTGCCAGCAGCCGCGGCGGGGCTAATGAAAAACTGTTTTTT	CASSRGGANEKLFF